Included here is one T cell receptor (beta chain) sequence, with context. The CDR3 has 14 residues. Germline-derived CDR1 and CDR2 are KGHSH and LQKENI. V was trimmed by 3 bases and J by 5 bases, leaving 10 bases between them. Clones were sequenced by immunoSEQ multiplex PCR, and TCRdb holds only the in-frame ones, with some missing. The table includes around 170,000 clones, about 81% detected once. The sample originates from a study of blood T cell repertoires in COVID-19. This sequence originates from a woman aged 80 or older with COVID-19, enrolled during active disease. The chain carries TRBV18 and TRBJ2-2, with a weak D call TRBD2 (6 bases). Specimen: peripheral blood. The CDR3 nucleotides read TGTGCCAGCTCACCCCGAGGAGGGACCGGGGAGCTGTTTTTT. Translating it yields CASSPRGGTGELFF.